Following are 2 T cell receptor beta chains from one sample sequenced in a study of shared clonotypes between healthy human individuals. Libraries were prepared by immunoSEQ multiplex PCR; TCRdb keeps only in-frame clonotypes and omits some of them. This table holds 2 million to 2.5 million clones, approximately 96% found once. Material for sequencing was naive CD4+ T cells sorted from blood. The subset here: CD45RA+ positively selected. Source of these receptors: a man aged 18 to 29 in good health.

V usage is TRBV4-2 and J usage is TRBJ1-5, with TRBD1 as a possible D gene (6 bases). The V and J ends lost 2 bases and 6 bases respectively, with 14 bases between them. CDR3 length: 15 amino acids. Germline-derived CDR1 and CDR2 are LGHNA and YNFKEQ. CDR3 DNA: TGTGCCAGCAGCCAATCGGGGGCAGGAGGTCAGCCCCAGCATTTT. Translation: CASSQSGAGGQPQHF.

The chain couples TRBV5-5 to TRBJ2-7; D is possibly TRBD1 or TRBD2 (6 bases each). V was clipped by 3 bases and J by 7 bases, with 14 bases between them. Germline loops: CDR1 SGHKS, CDR2 YYEKEE (reference sequence). This CDR3 contains 13 residues. CDR3 region: CASSSGGTREQYF. The DNA of the CDR3 is TGTGCCAGCAGCTCCGGCGGGACAAGGGAGCAGTACTTC.